The clone carrying this T cell receptor (beta chain) was recorded many times. Its cognate antigen is unknown. This entry belongs to a study of CD8 T cells in ankylosing spondylitis. Study outcomes and limitations: Characteristic, it appeared, of ankylosing spondylitis blood was a TCR beta motif of seven or eight highly homologous variants. In peripheral blood, disease-linked CD8+ clones occurred at relatively low frequencies.

The V gene lost 9 bases and the J gene lost 0 bases, with 14 bases spanning the gap. Germline CDR1 is SNHLY and CDR2 is FYNNEI. This CDR3 has 15 residues. TCRdb reprocessed the 5' RACE reads via MiXCR and lists one record per CDR3 protein. The sample lists about 540,000 distinct CDR3 sequences; over 9.5% were seen once. What was sequenced was blood, either unsorted or a sorted T cell fraction (not recorded which). This TCR was recovered from a male donor with ankylosing spondylitis. V is TRBV2 and J is TRBJ2-2; no reliable D call. The CDR3 protein is CASQRSGSNTGELFF. The CDR3 DNA reads TGTGCCAGTCAGAGGTCTGGTTCGAACACCGGGGAGCTGTTTTTT.